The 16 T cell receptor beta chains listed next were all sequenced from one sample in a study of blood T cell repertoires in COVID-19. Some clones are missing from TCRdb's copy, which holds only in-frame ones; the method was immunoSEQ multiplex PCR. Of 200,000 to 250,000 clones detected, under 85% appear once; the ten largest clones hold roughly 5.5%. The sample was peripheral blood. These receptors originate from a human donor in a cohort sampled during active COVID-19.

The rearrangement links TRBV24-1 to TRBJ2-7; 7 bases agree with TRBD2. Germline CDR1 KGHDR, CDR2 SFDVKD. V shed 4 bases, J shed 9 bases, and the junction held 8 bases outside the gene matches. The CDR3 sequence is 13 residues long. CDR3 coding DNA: TGTGCCACCAGTGACGCCGGGAGGAGCGTGCAGTACTTC. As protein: CATSDAGRSVQYF.

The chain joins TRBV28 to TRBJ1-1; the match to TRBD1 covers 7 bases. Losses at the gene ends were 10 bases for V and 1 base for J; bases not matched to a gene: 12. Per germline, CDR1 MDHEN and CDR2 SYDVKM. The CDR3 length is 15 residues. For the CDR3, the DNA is TGTGCCACCAACCCCCGGACAGGCTGGAACACTGAAGCTTTCTTT. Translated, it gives CATNPRTGWNTEAFF.

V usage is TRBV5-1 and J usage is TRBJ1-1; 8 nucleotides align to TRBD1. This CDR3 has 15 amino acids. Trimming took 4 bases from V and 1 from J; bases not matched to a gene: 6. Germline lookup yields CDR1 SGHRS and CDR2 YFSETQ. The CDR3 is CASSLTGEPNTEAFF. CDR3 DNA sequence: TGCGCCAGCAGCCTGACAGGGGAACCGAACACTGAAGCTTTCTTT.

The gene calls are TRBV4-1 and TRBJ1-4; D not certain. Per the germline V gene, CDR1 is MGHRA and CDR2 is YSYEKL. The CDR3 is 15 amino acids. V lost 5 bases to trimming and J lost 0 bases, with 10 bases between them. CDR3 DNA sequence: TGCGCCAGCAGCTCTCGAACAGCAACTAATGAAAAACTGTTTTTT. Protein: CASSSRTATNEKLFF.

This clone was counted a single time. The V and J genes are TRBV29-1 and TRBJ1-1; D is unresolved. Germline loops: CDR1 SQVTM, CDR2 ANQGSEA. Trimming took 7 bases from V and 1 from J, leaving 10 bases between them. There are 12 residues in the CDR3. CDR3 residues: CSARRQNTEAFF. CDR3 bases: TGCAGCGCCCGGAGGCAGAACACTGAAGCTTTCTTT.

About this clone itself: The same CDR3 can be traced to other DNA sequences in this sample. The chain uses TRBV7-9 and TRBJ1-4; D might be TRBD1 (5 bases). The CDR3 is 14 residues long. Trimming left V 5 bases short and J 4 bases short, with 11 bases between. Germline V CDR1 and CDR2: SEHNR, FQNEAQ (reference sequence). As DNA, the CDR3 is TGTGCCAGCAGCCCAGGGTTAAGTAATGAAAAACTGTTTTTT. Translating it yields CASSPGLSNEKLFF.

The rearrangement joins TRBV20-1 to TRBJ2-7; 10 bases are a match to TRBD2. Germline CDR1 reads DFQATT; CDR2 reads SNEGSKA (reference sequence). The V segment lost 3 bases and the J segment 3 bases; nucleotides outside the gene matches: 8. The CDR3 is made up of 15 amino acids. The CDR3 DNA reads TGCAGTGCTAGTTTAGCGACTAGCGGGCGCTACGAGCAGTACTTC. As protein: CSASLATSGRYEQYF.

The CDR3 coding sequence is TGTGCCAGCAGCTTGCGGTCGAGCGGGAACTACAATGAGCAGTTCTTC. This translates into CASSLRSSGNYNEQFF. The chain couples TRBV5-6 to TRBJ2-1; TRBD2 agrees at 7 bases. CDR3 size: 16 residues. In germline, CDR1 is SGHDT, CDR2 YYEEEE. Losses at the gene ends were 1 base for V and 3 bases for J; bases not matched to a gene: 7.

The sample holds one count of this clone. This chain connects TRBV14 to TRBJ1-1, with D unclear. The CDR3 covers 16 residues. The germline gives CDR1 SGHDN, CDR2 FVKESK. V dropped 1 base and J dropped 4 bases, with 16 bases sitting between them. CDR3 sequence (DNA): TGTGCCAGCAGCCAAGTATCCCAGGCTTATGTCACTGAAGCTTTCTTT. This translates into CASSQVSQAYVTEAFF.

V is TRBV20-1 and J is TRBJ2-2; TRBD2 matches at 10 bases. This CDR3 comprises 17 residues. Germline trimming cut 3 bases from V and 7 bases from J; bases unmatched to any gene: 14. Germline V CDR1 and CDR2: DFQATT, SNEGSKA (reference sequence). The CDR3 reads CSASEREGPKRFGELFF. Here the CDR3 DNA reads TGCAGTGCTAGTGAGCGGGAGGGCCCCAAGCGATTCGGGGAGCTGTTTTTT.

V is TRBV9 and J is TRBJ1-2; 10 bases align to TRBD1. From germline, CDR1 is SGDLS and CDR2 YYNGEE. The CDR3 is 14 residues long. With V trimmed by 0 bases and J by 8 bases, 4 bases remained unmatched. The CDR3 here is CASSVETGGRGYTF. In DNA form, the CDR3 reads TGTGCCAGCAGCGTAGAGACAGGGGGCCGGGGCTACACCTTC.

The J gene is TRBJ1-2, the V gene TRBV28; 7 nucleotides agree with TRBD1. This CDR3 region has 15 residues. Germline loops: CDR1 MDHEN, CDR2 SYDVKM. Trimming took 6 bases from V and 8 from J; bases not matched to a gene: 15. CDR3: CASSLPNRGFWGYTF. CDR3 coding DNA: TGTGCCAGCAGCCTACCAAACAGGGGTTTTTGGGGCTACACCTTC.

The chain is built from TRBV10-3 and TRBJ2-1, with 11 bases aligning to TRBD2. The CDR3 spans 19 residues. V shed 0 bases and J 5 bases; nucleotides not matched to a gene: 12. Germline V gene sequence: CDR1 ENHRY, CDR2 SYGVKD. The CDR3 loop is CAISESPLAGESGDNEQFF. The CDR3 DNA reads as TGTGCCATCAGTGAGTCTCCACTAGCGGGAGAGAGTGGCGACAATGAGCAGTTCTTC.

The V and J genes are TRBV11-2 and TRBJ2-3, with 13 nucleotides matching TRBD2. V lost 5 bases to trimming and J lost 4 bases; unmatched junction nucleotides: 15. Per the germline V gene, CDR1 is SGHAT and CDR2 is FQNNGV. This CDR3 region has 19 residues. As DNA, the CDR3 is TGTGCCAGCAGCACCCCCAGGTCGGGGACTAGCGGGGTTTCAGATACGCAGTATTTT. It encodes CASSTPRSGTSGVSDTQYF.

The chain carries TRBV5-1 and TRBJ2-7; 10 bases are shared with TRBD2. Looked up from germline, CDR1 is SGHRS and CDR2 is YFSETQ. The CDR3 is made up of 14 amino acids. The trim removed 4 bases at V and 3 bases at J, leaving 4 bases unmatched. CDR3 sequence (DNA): TGCGCCAGCAGCCAGAGGACTAGCGGCTACGAGCAGTACTTC. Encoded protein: CASSQRTSGYEQYF.

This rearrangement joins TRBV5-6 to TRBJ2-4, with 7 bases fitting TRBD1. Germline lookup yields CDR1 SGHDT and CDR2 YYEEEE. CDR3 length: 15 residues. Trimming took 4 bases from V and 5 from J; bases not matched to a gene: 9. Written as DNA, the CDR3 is TGTGCCAGCAGCCACCGGGACAGAAACCAAAACATTCAGTACTTC. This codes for CASSHRDRNQNIQYF.